This passage covers 32 T cell receptor beta chains from one sample sequenced in a study of cytomegalovirus exposure and HLA in healthy donors (TCRdb year 2017). Preparation of the library involved the immunoSEQ multiplex PCR assay. The multiplex PCR relied on a mix of 60 forward primers for TCR Vbeta segments and 13 reverse primers for TCR Jbeta segments. Not all clones reach the TCRdb copy of this immuneACCESS table, which keeps in-frame sequences only. Checked studies attribute under half of the gap to unresolved V genes and leave the rest unexplained. The sample table lists some 200,000 clones, more than 65% of them with a count of one. Together, the top ten hold about 0.63% of the sample. Sequences were obtained from PBMCs. The source of these receptors is a man between 18 and 29 years old in good health and CMV-seronegative.

CDR3 coding DNA: TGTGCCAGCAGCTGGGACAGTTCATTCTACAATGAGCAGTTCTTC. Protein product: CASSWDSSFYNEQFF. The V call is TRBV7-2, the J call TRBJ2-1; 7 nucleotides line up with TRBD1. Germline V gene sequence: CDR1 SGHTA, CDR2 FQGNSA. V shed 4 bases, J shed 3 bases, and the junction held 6 bases outside the gene matches. There are 15 residues in the CDR3.

J is TRBJ1-2 and V is TRBV28, with D possibly TRBD1 on 5 matching bases. CDR3 length: 15 amino acids. Per germline, CDR1 MDHEN and CDR2 SYDVKM. With 3 bases removed from V and 0 bases from J, the gap between germline ends came to 11 bases. CDR3 in DNA: TGTGCCAGCAGTTTGGGGCGACGAGCTAACTATGGCTACACCTTC. Its protein product is CASSLGRRANYGYTF.

This clone appeared once. The rearrangement joins TRBV11-3 to TRBJ2-1; TRBD2 matches at 11 bases. Germline CDR1 is SGHNT and CDR2 is YENEEA. CDR3 length equals 16 residues. After removal of 1 base from V and 3 bases from J, the junction contained 2 bases not matched to a gene. The CDR3: CASSLAGLAGYNEQFF. CDR3 sequence (DNA): TGTGCCAGCAGCTTAGCCGGACTAGCGGGCTACAATGAGCAGTTCTTC.

CDR3 sequence reads: CASSSGGVLGTDTQYF. The CDR3 DNA reads as TGTGCCAGCAGCTCCGGAGGGGTTCTAGGCACAGATACGCAGTATTTT. V usage is TRBV7-9 and J usage is TRBJ2-3; D is possibly TRBD2 (6 bases). V was trimmed by 4 bases and J by 1 base, leaving 15 bases between them. The CDR3 is 16 residues long. Germline values: CDR1 SEHNR, CDR2 FQNEAQ (reference sequence).

The chain employs TRBV2 and TRBJ2-2; D unclear. Trimming removed 7 bases from V and 4 bases from J, with 7 bases in between. Germline V gene data show CDR1 as SNHLY and CDR2 as FYNNEI. The CDR3 totals 12 residues. CDR3 nucleotide sequence: TGTGCCAGCATTACGGGCACCGGGGAGCTGTTTTTT. Translating gives CASITGTGELFF. The full variable domain, completed using reference TRBV2 and TRBJ2-2, is EPEVTQTPSHQVTQMGQEVILRCVPISNHLYFYWYRQILGQKVEFLVSFYNNEISEKSEIFDDQFSVERPDGSNFTLKIRSTKLEDSAMYFCASITGTGELFFGEGSRLTVL.

In this sample, this clone turned up once. The V gene is TRBV11-2, the J gene TRBJ2-7; D gene unclear. Trimming left V 5 bases short and J 3 bases short, with 11 bases between. From germline, CDR1 is SGHAT and CDR2 FQNNGV. The CDR3 has 13 amino acids. CDR3 DNA: TGTGCCAGCAGCCCCTTTCTCGGCTACGAGCAGTACTTC. It translates to CASSPFLGYEQYF.

This clone was counted once. The CDR3 region is CASSLVIYGTDTQYF. CDR3 bases: TGTGCCAGCAGCTTGGTAATCTACGGCACAGATACGCAGTATTTT. This chain links TRBV5-6 with TRBJ2-3; D is uncertain. V lost 0 bases, J lost 1 base, and 9 bases lay in between. Germline assignment: CDR1 SGHDT and CDR2 YYEEEE. This CDR3 contains 15 residues.

The gene calls are TRBV5-1 and TRBJ2-7; 7 nucleotides align to TRBD1. The CDR3 has 14 amino acids. Trimming took 4 bases from V and 2 from J; bases not matched to a gene: 6. CDR1 is SGHRS and CDR2 is YFSETQ in the germline V gene. CDR3 sequence reads: CASSPQGNPYEQYF. The CDR3 DNA is TGCGCCAGCAGCCCACAGGGGAACCCCTACGAGCAGTACTTC. Together with reference TRBV5-1 and TRBJ2-7, the CDR3 gives the full variable domain: KAGVTQTPRYLIKTRGQQVTLSCSPISGHRSVSWYQQTPGQGLQFLFEYFSETQRNKGNFPGRFSGRQFSNSRSEMNVSTLELGDSALYLCASSPQGNPYEQYFGPGTRLTVT.

The chain is built from TRBV30 and TRBJ1-1, with D possibly being TRBD1 (5 bases). V lost 3 bases and J lost 0, with 11 bases in between. The CDR3 has 14 amino acids. CDR1 GTSNPN and CDR2 SVGIG come from the germline V gene (reference sequence). CDR3 sequence: CAWSQTDMNTEAFF. In nucleotides, the CDR3 is TGTGCCTGGAGCCAGACAGACATGAACACTGAAGCTTTCTTT.

V usage is TRBV5-1 and J usage is TRBJ2-3, with D perhaps TRBD1 (6 bases). There are 16 residues in the CDR3. Trimming shortened V by 3 bases and J by 0 bases, and 14 bases separated the two germline ends. Germline CDR1 reads SGHRS; CDR2 reads YFSETQ. The DNA of the CDR3 is TGCGCCAGCAGCTCCGGACAGAAGTCTAGCACAGATACGCAGTATTTT. This gives the protein CASSSGQKSSTDTQYF. Looking up the rest from reference TRBV5-1 and TRBJ2-3 gives the full variable domain: KAGVTQTPRYLIKTRGQQVTLSCSPISGHRSVSWYQQTPGQGLQFLFEYFSETQRNKGNFPGRFSGRQFSNSRSEMNVSTLELGDSALYLCASSSGQKSSTDTQYFGPGTRLTVL.

V gene TRBV29-1 combines with J gene TRBJ2-1, with TRBD2 identical over 8 bases. The germline V gene has CDR1 SQVTM and CDR2 ANQGSEA. J gave up 4 bases and V 8 bases, and 7 bases lay outside the gene matches. The CDR3 totals 13 residues. In DNA, the CDR3 is TGCAGCCACGTGCTAGCGGGTTACAATGAGCAGTTCTTC. It encodes CSHVLAGYNEQFF.

The rearrangement joins TRBV27 to TRBJ2-3; D is perhaps TRBD1 (6 bases). Germline CDR1 MNHEY, CDR2 SMNVEV (reference sequence). The CDR3 loop spans 13 amino acids. Trimming stripped 4 bases from V and 2 bases from J, with 7 bases between. CDR3 amino acids: CASSWDNTDTQYF. In DNA form, the CDR3 reads TGTGCCAGCAGTTGGGACAACACAGATACGCAGTATTTT.

This chain joins TRBV5-1 and TRBJ2-3; D is possibly TRBD2 (5 bases). The length of the CDR3 is 13 residues. Germline V gives CDR1 SGHRS, CDR2 YFSETQ. With 4 bases removed from V and 1 base from J, the gap between germline ends came to 7 bases. CDR3 DNA: TGCGCCAGCAGCAAGGGAGGCACAGATACGCAGTATTTT. Amino acids: CASSKGGTDTQYF.

The chain recombines TRBV5-1 with TRBJ1-1; 7 positions agree with TRBD1. The germline CDR1 and CDR2 sequences are SGHRS and YFSETQ. The length of the CDR3 is 14 residues. V dropped 6 bases and J dropped 1; count of bases not matched to a gene: 6. This chain's CDR3 is CASTRDSQNTEAFF. The CDR3 nucleotides are TGCGCCAGCACACGGGACAGCCAGAACACTGAAGCTTTCTTT.

This clone showed up just a few times. This chain connects TRBV5-8 to TRBJ1-2; D remains ambiguous. Germline CDR1 SGHTS, CDR2 YDEGEE. This CDR3 has 14 residues. Trimming pared 0 bases from V and 7 bases from J, leaving 13 bases between. CDR3 nucleotide sequence: TGTGCCAGCAGCTTGGTAGGAGTTAGGCCTGGCTACACCTTC. Residues: CASSLVGVRPGYTF.

CDR3 region: CASSLDSSQNTEAFF. In DNA form, the CDR3 reads TGTGCCAGCAGCTTAGATTCGAGTCAAAACACTGAAGCTTTCTTT. The chain links TRBV11-3 to TRBJ1-1; D is undetermined. V dropped 0 bases and J dropped 2 bases, with 10 bases sitting between them. The CDR3 has 15 residues. Germline V gene data show CDR1 as SGHNT and CDR2 as YENEEA.

The rearrangement uses TRBV4-1 and TRBJ1-3; D is uncertain. The V gene lost 5 bases and the J gene lost 0 bases, with 11 bases spanning the gap. The length of the CDR3 is 15 residues. Germline V CDR1 and CDR2: MGHRA, YSYEKL. CDR3 region: CASSLLLNSGNTIYF. CDR3 nucleotide sequence: TGCGCCAGCAGCTTACTACTTAACTCTGGAAACACCATATATTTT.

This chain joins TRBV10-3 and TRBJ2-3; D remains ambiguous. CDR3 length: 13 amino acids. The V gene's germline CDR1 is ENHRY and CDR2 SYGVKD. Trimming shortened V by 7 bases and J by 1 base, and 9 bases separated the two germline ends. The CDR3 region is CAINLRGTDTQYF. In nucleotides, the CDR3 is TGTGCCATCAACCTTAGAGGCACAGATACGCAGTATTTT.

The chain carries TRBV6-1 and TRBJ2-5, with D perhaps TRBD1 (5 bases). This CDR3 region has 14 residues. The V end was cut by 7 bases, the J end by 5 bases, with 17 bases between. Germline assignment: CDR1 MNHNS and CDR2 SASEGT. Here the CDR3 DNA reads TGTGCCAGCACCCCTGGCCAGGCAGGGGAGACCCAGTACTTC. It yields the protein CASTPGQAGETQYF.

The chain has TRBV6-5 and TRBJ2-1; D is unresolved. CDR3 length equals 13 residues. Germline V gene lookup returns CDR1 MNHEY and CDR2 SVGAGI. Between the trimmed V and J ends, which lost 7 bases and 6 bases, there was a span of 13 bases. The chain's CDR3 is CASTRQLGNEQFF. Here the CDR3 DNA reads TGTGCCAGCACTCGGCAGCTAGGCAATGAGCAGTTCTTC.

The chain employs TRBV5-1 and TRBJ2-2; a possible D gene is TRBD1 (5 bases). Deletions cut 3 bases from V and 8 bases from J, with 11 bases between. Germline lookup yields CDR1 SGHRS and CDR2 YFSETQ. CDR3 length equals 13 residues. The CDR3 bases are TGCGCCAGCAGCTCCAGGGTAGGTGGGGAGCTGTTTTTT. Translation gives CASSSRVGGELFF.

CDR3 protein: CASSDRGINEQYF. The CDR3 DNA sequence: TGTGCCAGCAGCGACAGGGGTATCAACGAGCAGTACTTC. This chain joins TRBV28 and TRBJ2-5; 8 nucleotides match TRBD1. The J call could be wrong; TRBJ2-7 is a better fit for the DNA end. The germline V gene has CDR1 MDHEN and CDR2 SYDVKM. This CDR3 spans 13 amino acids.

The genes are TRBV27 and TRBJ1-3, with D uncertain. Trimming shortened V by 1 base and J by 2 bases, and 15 bases separated the two germline ends. This CDR3 region has 17 residues. The V gene's germline CDR1 is MNHEY and CDR2 SMNVEV (reference sequence). The CDR3 loop is CASSLYSPSVAGNTIYF. For the CDR3, the DNA is TGTGCCAGCAGTTTATATTCCCCTTCGGTCGCTGGAAACACCATATATTTT.

The chain recombines TRBV30 with TRBJ2-2; a weak D match, TRBD1 (5 bases). The CDR3 sequence is 15 residues long. Per the germline V gene, CDR1 is GTSNPN and CDR2 is SVGIG (reference sequence). The V end lost 1 base, the J end lost 0 bases, and 9 bases lay between the germline ends. The CDR3 DNA reads TGTGCCTGGAGTGCGACAGCCGCGAACACCGGGGAGCTGTTTTTT. This sequence encodes CAWSATAANTGELFF.

V is TRBV5-4 and J is TRBJ1-2, with 8 bases matching TRBD1. The J segment lost 1 base and the V segment lost 3 bases, leaving 2 bases of the junction unmatched. From germline, CDR1 is SGHNT and CDR2 YYREEE (reference sequence). The CDR3 has 14 amino acids. CDR3 coding DNA: TGTGCCAGCAGCTGGACAGGGAGTAACTATGGCTACACCTTC. Translation: CASSWTGSNYGYTF.

J is TRBJ2-3 and V is TRBV6-5, with D perhaps matching TRBD2 (5 bases). This CDR3 spans 13 amino acids. The germline CDR1 and CDR2 sequences are MNHEY and SVGAGI. Trimming took off 10 bases at V and 2 bases at J, with 13 bases between the two ends. The CDR3 nucleotides are TGTGCCACAAGGAGAGGGAACACAGATACGCAGTATTTT. The encoded protein is CATRRGNTDTQYF.

The rearrangement joins TRBV29-1 to TRBJ1-3, with 9 bases lining up with TRBD1. The CDR3 is 14 residues long. V was pared by 4 bases and J by 2 bases, with 3 bases of the junction left unmatched. CDR1 is SQVTM, CDR2 ANQGSEA, per germline. As DNA, the CDR3 is TGCAGCGTTGTACAGGGGGCAACTGGAAACACCATATATTTT. Protein: CSVVQGATGNTIYF.

This chain connects TRBV28 to TRBJ2-1; 10 bases match TRBD2. This CDR3 comprises 14 residues. The junction had 6 bases not matched to a gene; V was cut back by 3 bases and J by 10 bases. From germline, CDR1 is MDHEN and CDR2 SYDVKM. Here the CDR3 reads CASSFLAGDSEQFF. DNA of the CDR3: TGTGCCAGCAGTTTCCTAGCGGGAGACAGCGAGCAGTTCTTC.

CDR3 residues: CARKTRDRGCWEQYF. The DNA of the CDR3 is TGTGCCAGAAAAACACGGGACAGGGGGTGCTGGGAGCAGTACTTC. The chain combines TRBV19 with TRBJ2-7; 11 nucleotides align to TRBD1. Per the germline V gene, CDR1 is LNHDA and CDR2 is SQIVND (reference sequence). The CDR3 sequence is 15 residues long. The junction had 14 bases not matched to a gene; V was cut back by 9 bases and J by 7 bases.

V is TRBV6-6 and J is TRBJ1-5, with 7 positions matching TRBD1. The CDR3 runs to 15 residues. The germline gives CDR1 MNHNY, CDR2 SVGAGI (reference sequence). Germline trimming cut 4 bases from V and 6 bases from J; bases unmatched to any gene: 9. CDR3 DNA sequence: TGTGCCAGCAGTTTCTTTAGGGGGCCCGGTCAGCCCCAGCATTTT. It codes for CASSFFRGPGQPQHF.

The V gene is TRBV14, the J gene TRBJ1-2, with no clear D. CDR3 length: 14 amino acids. In germline, CDR1 is SGHDN, CDR2 FVKESK. V was shortened by 0 bases and J by 4 bases, with 9 bases between the two germline ends. The chain's CDR3 is CASSQDSVPYGYTF. The CDR3 region has the DNA TGTGCCAGCAGCCAAGATAGTGTACCCTATGGCTACACCTTC.

The chain is built from TRBV25-1 and TRBJ1-4; a possible D gene is TRBD1 (5 bases). The germline gives CDR1 MGHDK, CDR2 SYGVNS. CDR3 length equals 15 residues. Trimming pared 1 base from V and 6 bases from J, leaving 12 bases between. CDR3 in DNA: TGTGCCAGCAGTGAATTTGTTGGGGCGGATGAAAAACTGTTTTTT. This translates into CASSEFVGADEKLFF.